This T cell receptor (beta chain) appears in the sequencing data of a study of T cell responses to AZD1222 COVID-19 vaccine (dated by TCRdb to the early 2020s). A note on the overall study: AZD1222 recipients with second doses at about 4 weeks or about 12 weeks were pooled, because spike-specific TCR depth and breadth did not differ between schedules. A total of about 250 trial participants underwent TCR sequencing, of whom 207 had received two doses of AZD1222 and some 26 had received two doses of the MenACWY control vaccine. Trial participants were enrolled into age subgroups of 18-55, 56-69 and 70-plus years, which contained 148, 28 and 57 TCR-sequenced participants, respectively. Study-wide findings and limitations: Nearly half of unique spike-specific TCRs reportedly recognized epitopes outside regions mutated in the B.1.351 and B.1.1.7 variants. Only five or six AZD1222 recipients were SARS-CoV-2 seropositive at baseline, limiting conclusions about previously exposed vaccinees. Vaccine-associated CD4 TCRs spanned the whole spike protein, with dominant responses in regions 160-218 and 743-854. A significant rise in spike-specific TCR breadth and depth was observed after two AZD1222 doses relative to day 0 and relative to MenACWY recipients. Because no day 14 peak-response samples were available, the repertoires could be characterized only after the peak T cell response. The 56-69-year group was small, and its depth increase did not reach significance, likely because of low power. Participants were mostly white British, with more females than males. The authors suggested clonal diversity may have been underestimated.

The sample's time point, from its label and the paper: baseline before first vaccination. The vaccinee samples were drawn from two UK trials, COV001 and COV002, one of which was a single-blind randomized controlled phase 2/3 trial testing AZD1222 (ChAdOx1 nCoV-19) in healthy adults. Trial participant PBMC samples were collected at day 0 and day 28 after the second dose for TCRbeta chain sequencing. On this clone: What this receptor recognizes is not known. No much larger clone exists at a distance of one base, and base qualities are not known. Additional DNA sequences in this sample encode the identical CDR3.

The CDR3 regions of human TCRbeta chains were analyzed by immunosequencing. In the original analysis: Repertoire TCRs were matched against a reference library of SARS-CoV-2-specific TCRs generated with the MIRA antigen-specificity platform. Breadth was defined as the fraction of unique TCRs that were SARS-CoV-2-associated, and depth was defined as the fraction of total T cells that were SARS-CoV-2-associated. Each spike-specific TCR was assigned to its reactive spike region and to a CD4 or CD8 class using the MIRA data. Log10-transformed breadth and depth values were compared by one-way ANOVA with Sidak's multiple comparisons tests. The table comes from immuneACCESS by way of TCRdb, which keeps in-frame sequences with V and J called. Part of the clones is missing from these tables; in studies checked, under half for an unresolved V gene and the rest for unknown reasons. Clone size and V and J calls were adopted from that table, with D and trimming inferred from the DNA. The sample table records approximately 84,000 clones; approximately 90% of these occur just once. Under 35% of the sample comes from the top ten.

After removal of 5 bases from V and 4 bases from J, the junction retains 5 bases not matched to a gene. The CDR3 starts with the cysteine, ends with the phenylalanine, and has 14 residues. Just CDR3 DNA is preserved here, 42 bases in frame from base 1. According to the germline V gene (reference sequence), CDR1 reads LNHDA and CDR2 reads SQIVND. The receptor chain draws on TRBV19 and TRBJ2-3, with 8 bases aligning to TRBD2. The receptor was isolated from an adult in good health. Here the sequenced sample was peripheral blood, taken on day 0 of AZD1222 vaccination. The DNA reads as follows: TGTGCCAGTAGTGAGACGGGAGGGGCAGATACGCAGTATTTT. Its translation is CASSETGGADTQYF.